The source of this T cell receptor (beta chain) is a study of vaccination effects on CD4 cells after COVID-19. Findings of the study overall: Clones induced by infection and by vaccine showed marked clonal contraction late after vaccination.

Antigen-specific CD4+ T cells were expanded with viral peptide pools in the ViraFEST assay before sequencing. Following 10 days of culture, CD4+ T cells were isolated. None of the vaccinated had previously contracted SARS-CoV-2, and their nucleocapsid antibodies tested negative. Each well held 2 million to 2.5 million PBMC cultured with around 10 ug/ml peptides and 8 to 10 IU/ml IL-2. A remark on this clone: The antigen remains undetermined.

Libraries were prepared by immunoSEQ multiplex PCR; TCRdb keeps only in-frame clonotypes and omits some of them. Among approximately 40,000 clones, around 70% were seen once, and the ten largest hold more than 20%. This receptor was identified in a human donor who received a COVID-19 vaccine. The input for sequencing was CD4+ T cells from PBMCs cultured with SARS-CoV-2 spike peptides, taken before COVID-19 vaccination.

The CDR3 DNA is TGTGCCAGCAGTTCGGACAGGGGGTATGAAAAACTGTTTTTT. Protein sequence: CASSSDRGYEKLFF. The V and J genes are TRBV27 and TRBJ1-4, with TRBD1 matching over 10 bases. Germline CDR1 MNHEY, CDR2 SMNVEV (reference sequence). J lost 6 bases, V lost 4 bases, and 2 bases had no gene match. The CDR3 spans 14 residues.